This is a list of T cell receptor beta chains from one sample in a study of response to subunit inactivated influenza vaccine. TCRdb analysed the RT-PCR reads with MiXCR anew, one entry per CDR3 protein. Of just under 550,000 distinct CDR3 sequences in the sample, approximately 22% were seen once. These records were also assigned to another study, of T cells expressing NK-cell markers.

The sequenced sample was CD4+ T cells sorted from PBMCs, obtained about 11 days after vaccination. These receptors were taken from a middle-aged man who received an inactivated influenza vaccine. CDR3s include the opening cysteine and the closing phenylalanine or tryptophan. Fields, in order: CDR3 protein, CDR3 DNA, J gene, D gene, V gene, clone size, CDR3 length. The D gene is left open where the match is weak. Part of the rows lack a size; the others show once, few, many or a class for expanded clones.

CDR3 protein: CASSFYLAGVYEQYF
CDR3 DNA: TGTGCCAGCAGTTTTTATCTAGCGGGAGTCTACGAGCAGTACTTC
J gene: TRBJ2-7
D gene: TRBD2
V gene: TRBV28
clone size: many
CDR3 length: 15

CDR3 protein: CASSSPGQRTDTQYF
CDR3 DNA: TGTGCCAGCAGCAGCCCGGGACAAAGAACAGATACGCAGTATTTT
J gene: TRBJ2-3
D gene: -
V gene: TRBV9
clone size: few
CDR3 length: 15

CDR3 protein: CASSSGVSGNTIYF
CDR3 DNA: TGTGCCAGCAGCTCAGGGGTCTCTGGAAACACCATATATTTT
J gene: TRBJ1-3
D gene: -
V gene: TRBV12-3/TRBV12-4
clone size: -
CDR3 length: 14

CDR3 protein: CASSQDPGLAGGPDTQYF
CDR3 DNA: TGCGCCAGCAGCCAAGATCCGGGACTAGCGGGGGGGCCAGATACGCAGTATTTT
J gene: TRBJ2-3
D gene: TRBD2
V gene: TRBV4-1
clone size: few
CDR3 length: 18

CDR3 protein: CASSLSQNTIYF
CDR3 DNA: TGTGCCAGCAGCTTATCCCAGAACACCATATATTTT
J gene: TRBJ1-3
D gene: -
V gene: TRBV11-2
clone size: many
CDR3 length: 12

CDR3 protein: CASSLRGGREQYF
CDR3 DNA: TGTGCCAGCAGCTTGCGGGGGGGTCGCGAGCAGTACTTC
J gene: TRBJ2-7
D gene: TRBD2
V gene: TRBV5-8
clone size: -
CDR3 length: 13

CDR3 protein: CASSRSGPAGGEQYF
CDR3 DNA: TGTGCCAGCAGCCGGTCGGGACCCGCGGGCGGCGAGCAGTACTTC
J gene: TRBJ2-7
D gene: -
V gene: TRBV3-1
clone size: -
CDR3 length: 15

CDR3 protein: CASSFSYTPRDTQYF
CDR3 DNA: TGTGCCAGCAGCTTCTCCTACACACCCAGAGATACGCAGTATTTT
J gene: TRBJ2-3
D gene: -
V gene: TRBV11-2
clone size: -
CDR3 length: 15

CDR3 protein: CASSLPGGIYNEQFF
CDR3 DNA: TGTGCCAGCAGCTTGCCGGGAGGTATCTACAATGAGCAGTTCTTC
J gene: TRBJ2-1
D gene: TRBD2
V gene: TRBV5-4
clone size: -
CDR3 length: 15

CDR3 protein: CASSRDRRQPQHF
CDR3 DNA: TGTGCCAGTAGTAGGGACAGGCGACAGCCCCAGCATTTT
J gene: TRBJ1-5
D gene: TRBD1
V gene: TRBV19
clone size: few
CDR3 length: 13

CDR3 protein: CSARVGTSGRLEFF
CDR3 DNA: TGCAGTGCTAGAGTAGGGACTAGCGGGAGATTAGAGTTCTTC
J gene: TRBJ2-1
D gene: TRBD2
V gene: TRBV20-1
clone size: few
CDR3 length: 14

CDR3 protein: CASSPMTREQPQHF
CDR3 DNA: TGTGCCAGCAGCCCCATGACAAGGGAGCAGCCCCAGCATTTT
J gene: TRBJ1-5
D gene: -
V gene: TRBV7-6
clone size: -
CDR3 length: 14

CDR3 protein: CASSAVSGGYNEQFF
CDR3 DNA: TGTGCCAGCAGCGCTGTTAGCGGGGGGTACAATGAGCAGTTCTTC
J gene: TRBJ2-1
D gene: TRBD2
V gene: TRBV5-5
clone size: -
CDR3 length: 15

CDR3 protein: CASSYPRQSGTGELFF
CDR3 DNA: TGTGCCAGCAGTTACCCTAGACAGTCGGGCACCGGGGAGCTGTTTTTT
J gene: TRBJ2-2
D gene: -
V gene: TRBV6-5
clone size: -
CDR3 length: 16

CDR3 protein: CASSQGTLKDTQYF
CDR3 DNA: TGTGCCAGCAGCCAAGGGACCCTCAAAGATACGCAGTATTTT
J gene: TRBJ2-3
D gene: -
V gene: TRBV3-1
clone size: -
CDR3 length: 14

CDR3 protein: CASSPWGGNQPQHF
CDR3 DNA: TGTGCCAGCTCACCATGGGGGGGCAATCAGCCCCAGCATTTT
J gene: TRBJ1-5
D gene: -
V gene: TRBV18
clone size: -
CDR3 length: 14

CDR3 protein: CASSYGTSGSITGELFF
CDR3 DNA: TGCGCCAGCAGCTATGGGACTAGCGGGAGTATCACCGGGGAGCTGTTTTTT
J gene: TRBJ2-2
D gene: TRBD2
V gene: TRBV5-1
clone size: -
CDR3 length: 17

CDR3 protein: CATSDIRANYGYTF
CDR3 DNA: TGTGCCACCAGTGACATACGAGCTAACTATGGCTACACCTTC
J gene: TRBJ1-2
D gene: -
V gene: TRBV24-1
clone size: -
CDR3 length: 14

CDR3 protein: CSARDLRQGSSEQYF
CDR3 DNA: TGCAGTGCTAGAGATTTGCGGCAGGGGTCCTCCGAGCAGTACTTC
J gene: TRBJ2-7
D gene: -
V gene: TRBV20-1
clone size: few
CDR3 length: 15

CDR3 protein: CASSTAMNTEAFF
CDR3 DNA: TGCGCCAGCAGCACGGCCATGAACACTGAAGCTTTCTTT
J gene: TRBJ1-1
D gene: -
V gene: TRBV5-1
clone size: many
CDR3 length: 13

CDR3 protein: CASSQQVATDTQYF
CDR3 DNA: TGCGCCAGCAGCCAACAGGTCGCCACAGATACGCAGTATTTT
J gene: TRBJ2-3
D gene: -
V gene: TRBV4-3
clone size: -
CDR3 length: 14

CDR3 protein: CASSPSGSQYVSGANVLTF
CDR3 DNA: TGTGCCAGCAGCCCTTCCGGAAGTCAGTACGTCTCTGGGGCCAACGTCCTGACTTTC
J gene: TRBJ2-6
D gene: -
V gene: TRBV11-2
clone size: -
CDR3 length: 19

CDR3 protein: CASSLDRTSGGPKSYNEQFF
CDR3 DNA: TGTGCCAGCAGCTTAGATAGGACTAGCGGGGGGCCCAAATCCTACAATGAGCAGTTCTTC
J gene: TRBJ2-1
D gene: TRBD2
V gene: TRBV11-2
clone size: -
CDR3 length: 20

CDR3 protein: CASSPGQKYGYTF
CDR3 DNA: TGTGCCAGCAGCCCCGGACAGAAATATGGCTACACCTTC
J gene: TRBJ1-2
D gene: -
V gene: TRBV7-9
clone size: -
CDR3 length: 13

CDR3 protein: CASSSLRFTETQYF
CDR3 DNA: TGTGCCAGCAGTTCCCTACGGTTTACAGAGACCCAGTACTTC
J gene: TRBJ2-5
D gene: -
V gene: TRBV28
clone size: -
CDR3 length: 14

CDR3 protein: CRGYSGSTDTQYF
CDR3 DNA: TGCAGGGGGTATAGCGGGAGCACAGATACGCAGTATTTT
J gene: TRBJ2-3
D gene: TRBD2
V gene: TRBV20-1
clone size: many
CDR3 length: 13

CDR3 protein: CATSRGLAGTTYEQYF
CDR3 DNA: TGTGCCACCAGCAGAGGACTAGCGGGGACAACCTACGAGCAGTACTTC
J gene: TRBJ2-7
D gene: TRBD2
V gene: TRBV15
clone size: few
CDR3 length: 16

CDR3 protein: CSVQLAGEASYEQYF
CDR3 DNA: TGCAGCGTCCAACTAGCGGGTGAGGCATCCTACGAGCAGTACTTC
J gene: TRBJ2-7
D gene: TRBD2
V gene: TRBV29-1
clone size: many
CDR3 length: 15

CDR3 protein: CISVPEVRLAGALNTGELFF
CDR3 DNA: -
J gene: TRBJ2-2
D gene: -
V gene: TRBV7-5
clone size: once
CDR3 length: 20

CDR3 protein: CASSFRETGYLATQYF
CDR3 DNA: TGTGCCAGCAGTTTTAGAGAGACAGGGTATTTGGCTACGCAGTATTTT
J gene: TRBJ2-3
D gene: TRBD1
V gene: TRBV12-3/TRBV12-4
clone size: many
CDR3 length: 16

CDR3 protein: CSARLSGIQYF
CDR3 DNA: TGCAGTGCTCGCCTCTCGGGCATTCAGTACTTC
J gene: TRBJ2-4
D gene: -
V gene: TRBV20-1
clone size: few
CDR3 length: 11

CDR3 protein: CASSPRGGGIIYEQYF
CDR3 DNA: TGTGCCAGCAGCCCCCGAGGGGGGGGGATTATCTACGAGCAGTACTTC
J gene: TRBJ2-7
D gene: -
V gene: TRBV9
clone size: few
CDR3 length: 16

CDR3 protein: CASSVVIGDTQYF
CDR3 DNA: TGTGCCAGCAGCGTAGTCATTGGAGATACGCAGTATTTT
J gene: TRBJ2-3
D gene: -
V gene: TRBV9
clone size: -
CDR3 length: 13

CDR3 protein: CASSLDPGRQETQYF
CDR3 DNA: TGTGCCAGCAGCTTAGATCCGGGAAGGCAAGAGACCCAGTACTTC
J gene: TRBJ2-5
D gene: -
V gene: TRBV11-2
clone size: few
CDR3 length: 15

CDR3 protein: CASSRSGARGTEAFF
CDR3 DNA: TGTGCCAGCAGCCGATCCGGGGCGCGGGGCACTGAAGCTTTCTTT
J gene: TRBJ1-1
D gene: -
V gene: TRBV7-3
clone size: -
CDR3 length: 15